The 15 T cell receptor beta chains in this list originate from one sample, sequenced in a study of T cells in Graves' hyperthyroidism and ophthalmopathy. Regions amplified from RNA transcripts were the TCR beta CDR3 regions. HTBI primers drove first-round RT-PCR of the TCR CDR3. TCRdb recomputed calls from the multiplex PCR reads with MiXCR, one row per CDR3 protein. The sample has nearly 600,000 distinct CDR3 sequences, approximately 14% seen once; the top ten hold 5.8%. The sequencing sample was made of blood. These receptors originate from a woman in her thirties with Graves' hyperthyroidism that later progressed to Graves' ophthalmopathy.

This clonotype was recorded at least ten times. The J gene is TRBJ2-5, the V gene TRBV7-9; D is ambiguous. Trimming left V 4 bases short and J 5 bases short, with 11 bases between. CDR3 size: 13 residues. Per germline, CDR1 SEHNR and CDR2 FQNEAQ (reference sequence). The CDR3 reads CASSSPVSETQYF. As DNA, the CDR3 is TGTGCCAGCAGCTCCCCGGTTAGCGAGACCCAGTACTTC. Full variable domain (rest looked up from reference TRBV7-9 and TRBJ2-5): DTGVSQNPRHKITKRGQNVTFRCDPISEHNRLYWYRQTLGQGPEFLTYFQNEAQLEKSRLLSDRFSAERPKGSFSTLEIQRTEQGDSAMYLCASSSPVSETQYFGPGTRLLVL.

This clonotype was seen repeatedly, ten times or more. This sequence joins TRBV20-1 and TRBJ1-5; 7 bases match TRBD1. The CDR3 extends over 13 amino acids. J gave up 3 bases and V 4 bases, and 3 bases lay outside the gene matches. Germline CDR1 and CDR2: DFQATT and SNEGSKA (reference sequence). The CDR3 DNA reads as TGCAGTGCTACCGGGACAGCCAATCAGCCCCAGCATTTT. Its translation: CSATGTANQPQHF.

This clonotype has at least ten counts. V gene TRBV24-1 combines with J gene TRBJ2-7; D is uncertain. CDR3 length: 12 residues. Trimming shortened V by 5 bases and J by 4 bases, and 8 bases separated the two germline ends. From germline, CDR1 is KGHDR and CDR2 SFDVKD. In DNA form, the CDR3 reads TGTGCCACCAGTGGTGAAGGTTACGAGCAGTACTTC. It codes for CATSGEGYEQYF.

This chain uses TRBV6-2 or TRBV6-3 with TRBJ2-1; 16 bases are shared with TRBD2. There are 20 residues in the CDR3. Trimming cost V 4 bases and J 2 bases; bases outside gene matches: 11. In germline, CDR1 is MNHEY, CDR2 SVGEGT. CDR3 region: CASSSPSPGTSGRAYNEQFF. The CDR3 nucleotides read TGTGCCAGCAGTTCCCCTTCCCCCGGGACTAGCGGGAGGGCCTACAATGAGCAGTTCTTC.

This clonotype was counted only a few times. The V gene is TRBV28, the J gene TRBJ1-5; D remains unclear. V was cut by 2 bases and J by 6 bases, with 11 bases left in between. This CDR3 has 14 amino acids. Per germline, CDR1 MDHEN and CDR2 SYDVKM. The chain's CDR3 is CASSLAGSSQPQHF. CDR3 in DNA: TGTGCCAGCAGTTTAGCGGGGTCGAGTCAGCCCCAGCATTTT.

This clonotype was seen ten or more times. The chain uses TRBV2 and TRBJ1-1; D ambiguous. CDR3 size: 12 residues. Deletions cut 6 bases from V and 5 bases from J, with 10 bases between. Germline V gene lookup returns CDR1 SNHLY and CDR2 FYNNEI. For the CDR3, the DNA is TGTGCCAGCAGGGCACCTCGTACTGAAGCTTTCTTT. It translates to CASRAPRTEAFF.

This clonotype was counted many times. This sequence joins TRBV24-1 and TRBJ2-5, with D unresolved. Germline CDR1 and CDR2: KGHDR and SFDVKD. Trimming shortened V by 2 bases and J by 1 base, and 4 bases separated the two germline ends. This CDR3 has 13 amino acids. CDR3 amino acids: CATSDSVQETQYF. CDR3 sequence (DNA): TGTGCCACCAGTGATTCAGTCCAAGAGACCCAGTACTTC.

There are many counts of this clonotype. The chain combines TRBV27 with TRBJ2-3, with D perhaps matching TRBD2 (5 bases). CDR3 length equals 12 residues. V lost 7 bases and J lost 8, with 13 bases in between. Looked up from germline, CDR1 is MNHEY and CDR2 is SMNVEV (reference sequence). This chain's CDR3 is CASTPSGGTQYF. The CDR3 coding sequence is TGTGCCAGCACCCCTTCCGGAGGTACGCAGTATTTT.

Regarding this clonotype: A read error may be the cause here, since a much bigger clone is one base away. This chain links TRBV15 with TRBJ2-4; D is perhaps TRBD2 (6 bases). Germline CDR1 LNHNV, CDR2 YYDKDF (reference sequence). This CDR3 has 15 residues. The chain's CDR3 is CAASRDLEGLSIQYF. The DNA of the CDR3 is TGTGCCGCCAGCAGAGATTTGGAGGGTCTGAGCATTCAGTACTTC.

This clonotype came up a few times. The V and J genes are TRBV5-1 and TRBJ2-2; TRBD1 might be the D (6 bases). The V end lost 4 bases, the J end lost 6 bases, and 16 bases lay between the germline ends. Germline values: CDR1 SGHRS, CDR2 YFSETQ. CDR3 size: 15 residues. The CDR3 region has the DNA TGCGCCAGCAGCAGCCTTTCTGACAGGCCCGGGGAGCTGTTTTTT. Its protein is CASSSLSDRPGELFF.

This clonotype appeared a few times. The gene calls are TRBV4-1 and TRBJ2-7, with TRBD1 matching over 7 bases. With V trimmed by 4 bases and J by 3 bases, 6 bases remained unmatched. The CDR3 length is 14 residues. From germline, CDR1 is MGHRA and CDR2 YSYEKL. The CDR3 region has the DNA TGCGCCAGCAGCCGGCCGGGACAGCTCTACGAGCAGTACTTC. Its translation is CASSRPGQLYEQYF.

In its sample, this clonotype was seen a few times. DNA of the CDR3: TGCGCCAGCAGCTTGGCTCAGGGGTCGAACACCGGGGAGCTGTTTTTT. Protein: CASSLAQGSNTGELFF. This sequence joins TRBV5-1 and TRBJ2-2; weak D call: TRBD1 (6 bases). Germline CDR1 reads SGHRS; CDR2 reads YFSETQ. The CDR3 extends over 16 amino acids. The V gene lost 0 bases and the J gene lost 0 bases, with 9 bases spanning the gap.

This clonotype was observed a few times. The V gene is TRBV12-3 or TRBV12-4, the J gene TRBJ1-6, with D possibly matching TRBD1 (5 bases). The CDR3 runs 16 residues. V was pared by 1 base and J by 0 bases, with 7 bases between. This chain's CDR3 is CASSLGGDSYNSPLHF. DNA of the CDR3: TGTGCCAGCAGTTTAGGGGGGGACTCCTATAATTCACCCCTCCACTTT.

The sample holds a few counts of this clonotype. The rearrangement joins TRBV5-4 to TRBJ2-1; TRBD2 is a possible D gene (5 bases). CDR1 and CDR2 (germline): SGHNT, YYREEE (reference sequence). CDR3 length: 14 residues. The V end lost 5 bases, the J end lost 4 bases, and 13 bases lay between the germline ends. CDR3 in DNA: TGTGCCAGCAGTCTAGCTGACCTTTACAATGAGCAGTTCTTC. It yields the protein CASSLADLYNEQFF.

The table lists this clonotype with many counts. The chain is built from TRBV27 and TRBJ2-5; D may be TRBD1 (6 bases). The germline gives CDR1 MNHEY, CDR2 SMNVEV (reference sequence). Trimming cost V 10 bases and J 2 bases, with 11 bases left between them. The length of the CDR3 is 12 residues. CDR3 coding DNA: TGTGCCATCGGACAGTATCAAGAGACCCAGTACTTC. Protein: CAIGQYQETQYF.